This T cell receptor beta chain is drawn from a study of naive and memory T cell subsets. Ligated cDNA underwent four rounds of PCR with nested alpha and beta constant region primers and SP2. Blood and skin TCR RNA was reverse transcribed with alpha and beta constant primers. TCRdb passed the 5' RACE reads through MiXCR, listing each CDR3 protein once. This repertoire shows approximately 58,000 distinct CDR3 sequences, about 7.2% found once; its top ten account for 9.7%. General study findings and limits: Potentially, T cell activation and differentiation skew this RNA-based measurement.

An oligonucleotide containing a UMI was ligated to the 3' end of TCR cDNA. Input was about 1 to 1000 ng of DNase-treated total RNA without cell sorting. Note on this clonotype: Its target is unknown.

The receptor comes from a male donor in good health.

Here the CDR3 DNA reads TGTGCCAGCAGTTACGTGACCGGGGGGGGGACCTACGAGCAGTACTTC. It translates to CASSYVTGGGTYEQYF. This sequence joins TRBV6-6 and TRBJ2-7; TRBD2 agrees at 8 bases. The CDR3 consists of 16 residues. With V trimmed by 2 bases and J by 2 bases, 8 bases remained unmatched. Germline CDR1 reads MNHNY; CDR2 reads SVGAGI (reference sequence).